The 6 T cell receptor beta chains in this list originate from one sample, sequenced in a study of blood T cell repertoires in COVID-19. The repertoire was sequenced with immunoSEQ multiplex PCR; TCRdb's copy has only in-frame clones and lacks some. The data hold under 200,000 clones, with over 60% observed a single time. The source material was peripheral blood. The receptors come from a man in his 60s with acute or convalescent COVID-19.

V usage is TRBV25-1 and J usage is TRBJ2-6; D gene uncertain. There are 14 residues in the CDR3. Germline CDR1 reads MGHDK; CDR2 reads SYGVNS. V was pared by 2 bases and J by 4 bases, with 6 bases between. CDR3 in amino acids: CASSEVAGANVLTF. DNA of the CDR3: TGTGCCAGCAGTGAAGTAGCAGGGGCCAACGTCCTGACTTTC.

The chain employs TRBV7-8 and TRBJ1-3; weak D call: TRBD1 (6 bases). Deletions cut 5 bases from V and 4 bases from J, with 12 bases between. CDR3 size: 14 residues. The germline V gene encodes CDR1 SGHVS and CDR2 FQNEAQ. Written as DNA, the CDR3 is TGTGCCAGCAGCCCCGGGACATCGGGAAACACCATATATTTT. Translation: CASSPGTSGNTIYF.

The V call is TRBV2, the J call TRBJ2-4, with D possibly being TRBD2 (6 bases). This CDR3 spans 15 amino acids. Trimming took off 3 bases at V and 3 bases at J, with 12 bases between the two ends. Germline V gene sequence: CDR1 SNHLY, CDR2 FYNNEI. The CDR3 is CASSEGREDKNIQYF. The CDR3 region has the DNA TGTGCCAGCAGTGAGGGCAGGGAGGACAAAAACATTCAGTACTTC.

The V call is TRBV12-5, the J call TRBJ2-1; D not resolved. This CDR3 contains 14 residues. Between the trimmed V and J ends, which lost 2 bases and 0 bases, there was a span of 5 bases. Per the germline V gene, CDR1 is LGHNT and CDR2 is FRNRAP. The CDR3 reads CASGLMSSYNEQFF. The CDR3 region has the DNA TGTGCTAGTGGTTTGATGAGCTCCTACAATGAGCAGTTCTTC.

The chain carries TRBV10-3 and TRBJ1-1; D is unclear. CDR1 ENHRY and CDR2 SYGVKD come from the germline V gene. Trimming took 6 bases from V and 0 from J, leaving 11 bases between them. CDR3 length equals 14 residues. This CDR3 is CAISTETMNTEAFF. As DNA, the CDR3 is TGTGCCATCAGCACAGAAACAATGAACACTGAAGCTTTCTTT.

A remark on this clone: The sample holds other DNA sequences that translate to the same CDR3. The rearrangement joins TRBV5-1 to TRBJ2-3; D is possibly TRBD2 (6 bases). The V gene lost 0 bases and the J gene lost 0 bases, with 11 bases spanning the gap. The germline gives CDR1 SGHRS, CDR2 YFSETQ. The CDR3 contains 16 residues. The CDR3: CASSLAVAGSTDTQYF. The CDR3 nucleotides are TGCGCCAGCAGCTTGGCCGTGGCGGGGAGCACAGATACGCAGTATTTT.